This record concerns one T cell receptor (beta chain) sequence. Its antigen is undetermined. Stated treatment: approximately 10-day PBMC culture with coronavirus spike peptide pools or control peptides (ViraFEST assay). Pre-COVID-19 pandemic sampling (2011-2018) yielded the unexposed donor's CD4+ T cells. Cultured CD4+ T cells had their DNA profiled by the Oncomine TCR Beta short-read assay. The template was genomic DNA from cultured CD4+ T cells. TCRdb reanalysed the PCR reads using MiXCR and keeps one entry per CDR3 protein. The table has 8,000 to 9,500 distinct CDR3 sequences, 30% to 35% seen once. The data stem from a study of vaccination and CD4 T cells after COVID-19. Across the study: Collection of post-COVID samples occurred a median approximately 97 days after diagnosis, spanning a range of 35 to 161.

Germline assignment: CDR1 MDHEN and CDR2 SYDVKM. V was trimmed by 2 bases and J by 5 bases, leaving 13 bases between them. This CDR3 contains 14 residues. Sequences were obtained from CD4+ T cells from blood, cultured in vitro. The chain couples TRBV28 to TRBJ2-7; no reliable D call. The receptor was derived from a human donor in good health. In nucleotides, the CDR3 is TGTGCCAGCAGTTTAGCCTTAGCATCGGACGAGCAGTACTTC. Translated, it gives CASSLALASDEQYF. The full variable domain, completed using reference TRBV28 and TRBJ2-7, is DVKVTQSSRYLVKRTGEKVFLECVQDMDHENMFWYRQDPGLGLRLIYFSYDVKMKEKGDIPEGYSVSREKKERFSLILESASTNQTSMYLCASSLALASDEQYFGPGTRLTVT.